The 18 T cell receptor beta chains reported below all come from one sample, sequenced in a study of identifying expanded T cells in peripheral blood. Method: immunoSEQ multiplex PCR; TCRdb's copy keeps in-frame clones and lacks some. The sample records roughly 90,000 clones, around 83% being singletons. The material sequenced was blood. Every receptor here comes from a person aged 18-70 years in good health.

V is TRBV18 and J is TRBJ1-3, with 10 bases aligning to TRBD1. V lost 0 bases, J lost 4 bases, and 3 bases stayed unmatched. Germline CDR1 and CDR2: KGHSH and LQKENI. The CDR3 sequence is 16 residues long. CDR3 in DNA: TGTGCCAGCTCACCACCCGGGACAGGGGTCGGAAACACCATATATTTT. It yields the protein CASSPPGTGVGNTIYF. Full variable domain (missing parts from reference TRBV18 and TRBJ1-3): NAGVMQNPRHLVRRRGQEARLRCSPMKGHSHVYWYRQLPEEGLKFMVYLQKENIIDESGMPKERFSAEFPKEGPSILRIQQVVRGDSAAYFCASSPPGTGVGNTIYFGEGSWLTVV.

The genes are TRBV15 and TRBJ2-1; D unclear. Germline V CDR1 and CDR2: LNHNV, YYDKDF (reference sequence). Trimming removed 0 bases at V and 9 bases at J, with 6 bases between. CDR3 length: 12 residues. CDR3 amino acids: CATSRDTSEQFF. The CDR3 DNA sequence: TGTGCCACCAGCAGAGATACCAGTGAGCAGTTCTTC.

The chain links TRBV5-1 to TRBJ1-2; perhaps TRBD1 as D (5 bases). Germline V CDR1 and CDR2: SGHRS, YFSETQ. The ends were cut back, 2 bases at V and 6 bases at J, with 8 bases in the middle. The CDR3 is 12 residues long. CDR3 residues: CASSFPGDGYTF. The CDR3 DNA reads as TGCGCCAGCAGCTTTCCGGGGGATGGCTACACCTTC. Full variable domain (missing parts from reference TRBV5-1 and TRBJ1-2): KAGVTQTPRYLIKTRGQQVTLSCSPISGHRSVSWYQQTPGQGLQFLFEYFSETQRNKGNFPGRFSGRQFSNSRSEMNVSTLELGDSALYLCASSFPGDGYTFGSGTRLTVV.

The chain is built from TRBV19 and TRBJ1-1; no clear D gene. Trimming took off 3 bases at V and 0 bases at J, with 14 bases between the two ends. Germline loops: CDR1 LNHDA, CDR2 SQIVND (reference sequence). The CDR3 sequence is 16 residues long. The CDR3 spells CASSISSGRMNTEAFF. CDR3 in DNA: TGTGCCAGTAGTATTTCTAGCGGCAGGATGAACACTGAAGCTTTCTTT.

The chain recombines TRBV6-6 with TRBJ2-7; either TRBD1 or TRBD2 may fit D (5 bases each). Between the trimmed V and J ends, which lost 0 bases and 0 bases, there was a span of 9 bases. CDR3 size: 15 residues. Looked up from germline, CDR1 is MNHNY and CDR2 is SVGAGI (reference sequence). CDR3 in DNA: TGTGCCAGCAGTTACTCCGGGACCGACTCCTACGAGCAGTACTTC. Translated, it gives CASSYSGTDSYEQYF.

This sequence joins TRBV19 and TRBJ1-2; possible D gene TRBD1, 5 bases. The CDR3 covers 14 residues. Germline loops: CDR1 LNHDA, CDR2 SQIVND (reference sequence). Trimming stripped 0 bases from V and 8 bases from J, with 13 bases between. The CDR3: CASSIEWTTRGYTF. The CDR3 region has the DNA TGTGCCAGTAGTATAGAATGGACAACCCGCGGCTACACCTTC.

The chain couples TRBV30 to TRBJ1-2; perhaps TRBD1 as D (6 bases). V lost 0 bases and J 4 bases, leaving 12 bases between the germline ends. The CDR3 is made up of 14 amino acids. Germline V gene lookup returns CDR1 GTSNPN and CDR2 SVGIG (reference sequence). The CDR3 region has the DNA TGTGCCTGGAGTGTACCGGGGGCTCGCTATGGCTACACCTTC. Its translation: CAWSVPGARYGYTF.

This clone was detected only once. The chain links TRBV18 to TRBJ1-2, with D possibly being TRBD1 (6 bases). V gave up 0 bases and J gave up 3 bases, with 11 bases separating them. Per the germline V gene, CDR1 is KGHSH and CDR2 is LQKENI. The CDR3 is made up of 15 amino acids. CDR3 loop: CASSPPNYRDYGYTF. The CDR3 DNA reads TGTGCCAGCTCACCACCTAACTACAGGGACTATGGCTACACCTTC.

The J gene is TRBJ2-5, the V gene TRBV11-2; no firm D call. The CDR3 length is 12 residues. From germline, CDR1 is SGHAT and CDR2 FQNNGV. Trimming took off 5 bases at V and 8 bases at J, with 12 bases between the two ends. The CDR3 coding sequence is TGTGCCAGCAGCCAACTCGCCGGCACCCAGTACTTC. Translating gives CASSQLAGTQYF.

The rearrangement uses TRBV2 and TRBJ2-3; 7 nucleotides agree with TRBD1. V lost 4 bases and J lost 2; bases outside the gene matches: 3. Germline V gene data show CDR1 as SNHLY and CDR2 as FYNNEI. This CDR3 is built from 14 residues. For the CDR3, the DNA is TGTGCCAGCAGTGCTACAGGGGCCACAGATACGCAGTATTTT. It yields the protein CASSATGATDTQYF.

The chain employs TRBV7-2 and TRBJ1-1; D is possibly TRBD1 (5 bases). Germline V gene data show CDR1 as SGHTA and CDR2 as FQGNSA. The CDR3 runs to 13 residues. V shed 1 base and J shed 8 bases, with 11 bases lying between them. The CDR3: CASSLGPGQEAFF. The CDR3, as DNA: TGTGCCAGCAGCTTAGGGCCGGGGCAGGAAGCTTTCTTT.

This clone appeared a few times. The chain combines TRBV30 with TRBJ2-5; a possible D gene is TRBD1 (6 bases). V lost 0 bases and J 4 bases, leaving 9 bases between the germline ends. This CDR3 is built from 13 residues. Germline loops: CDR1 GTSNPN, CDR2 SVGIG (reference sequence). The CDR3 nucleotides are TGTGCCTGGAGTGTTACAGGGATAGAGACCCAGTACTTC. It encodes CAWSVTGIETQYF.

V is TRBV7-9 and J is TRBJ2-1, with D hard to call. Germline V gene lookup returns CDR1 SEHNR and CDR2 FQNEAQ (reference sequence). The CDR3 has 11 amino acids. V was pared by 3 bases and J by 7 bases, with 4 bases between. This CDR3 reads CASSFRNEQFF. In DNA, the CDR3 is TGTGCCAGCAGCTTCCGAAATGAGCAGTTCTTC.

This clone was seen a single time. V is TRBV25-1 and J is TRBJ1-1, with D possibly matching TRBD1 (6 bases). Trimming pared 4 bases from V and 5 bases from J, leaving 14 bases between. Germline CDR1 MGHDK, CDR2 SYGVNS. The CDR3 runs 14 residues. The CDR3 DNA sequence: TGTGCCAGCAGTGCAACAGGGAAATCGACTGAAGCTTTCTTT. Translation: CASSATGKSTEAFF.

The chain uses TRBV5-1 and TRBJ2-2, with 7 nucleotides matching TRBD1. The CDR3 spans 15 residues. The V gene end was trimmed by 1 base and the J gene end by 4 bases; junction bases not matched to a gene: 4. Germline-derived CDR1 and CDR2 are SGHRS and YFSETQ. The CDR3 reads CASSLTGAFTGELFF. In DNA form, the CDR3 reads TGCGCCAGCAGCTTGACAGGGGCCTTCACCGGGGAGCTGTTTTTT.

The CDR3 is CASSYSGHPGYTF. As DNA, the CDR3 is TGTGCCAGCAGTTACTCGGGACATCCCGGCTACACCTTC. The chain joins TRBV6-6 to TRBJ1-2; tentatively, D is TRBD1 (6 bases). Germline CDR1 is MNHNY and CDR2 is SVGAGI (reference sequence). With 0 bases removed from V and 8 bases from J, the gap between germline ends came to 10 bases. CDR3 size: 13 residues.

This chain links TRBV5-4 with TRBJ1-1; weak D call: TRBD1 (6 bases). CDR3 length: 15 residues. Germline V gene data show CDR1 as SGHNT and CDR2 as YYREEE (reference sequence). The germline V and J ends were trimmed by 3 bases and 11 bases, with 23 bases remaining between them. CDR3: CASSSPGGPIEEAFF. CDR3 nucleotide sequence: TGTGCCAGCAGCTCCCCTGGGGGGCCAATTGAAGAGGCTTTCTTT.

The chain is built from TRBV29-1 and TRBJ1-2; D might be TRBD1 (5 bases). The CDR3 is 15 residues long. Per germline, CDR1 SQVTM and CDR2 ANQGSEA. V was pared by 3 bases and J by 3 bases, with 17 bases between. The CDR3 nucleotides read TGCAGCGTTGATGTGGGGCAGGGTAAGGACTATGGCTACACCTTC. Translation gives CSVDVGQGKDYGYTF. The full variable domain, rest sourced from reference TRBV29-1 and TRBJ1-2, is SAVISQKPSRDICQRGTSLTIQCQVDSQVTMMFWYRQQPGQSLTLIATANQGSEATYESGFVIDKFPISRPNLTFSTLTVSNMSPEDSSIYLCSVDVGQGKDYGYTFGSGTRLTVV.